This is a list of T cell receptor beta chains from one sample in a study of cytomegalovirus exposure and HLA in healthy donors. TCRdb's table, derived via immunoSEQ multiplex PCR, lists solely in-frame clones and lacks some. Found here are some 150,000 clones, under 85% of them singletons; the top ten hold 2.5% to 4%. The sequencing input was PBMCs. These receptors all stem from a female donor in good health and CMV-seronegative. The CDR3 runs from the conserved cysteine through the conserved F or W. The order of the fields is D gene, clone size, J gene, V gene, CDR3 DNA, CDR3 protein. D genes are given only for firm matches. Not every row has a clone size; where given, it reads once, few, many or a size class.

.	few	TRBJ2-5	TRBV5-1	TGCGCCAGCAGCTTGGCGGACAGCCTGGGGACCCAGTACTTC	CASSLADSLGTQYF
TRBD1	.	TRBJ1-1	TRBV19	TGTGCCAGTAGTCCTCGGACAGGGATGAGCACTGAAGCTTTCTTT	CASSPRTGMSTEAFF
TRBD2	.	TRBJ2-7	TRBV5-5	TGTGCCAGCAGCTTGAAGGGACTAGCGGGGGGGCGATACGAGCAGTACTTC	CASSLKGLAGGRYEQYF
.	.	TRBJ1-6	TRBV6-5	TGTGCCAGCTATACGGACTCCAATTCACCCCTCCACTTT	CASYTDSNSPLHF
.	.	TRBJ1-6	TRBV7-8	TGTGCCAGCAGCCGAGCGGAGGGGAGTAATTCACCCCTCCACTTT	CASSRAEGSNSPLHF
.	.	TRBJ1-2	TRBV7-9	TGTGCCAGCAGCTTAGCGAAGAACCAGGTCCCAACTGGCTACACCTTC	CASSLAKNQVPTGYTF
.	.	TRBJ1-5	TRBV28	TGTGCCAGCAGTTTAAAGGGGGGGCAGCCCCAGCATTTT	CASSLKGGQPQHF
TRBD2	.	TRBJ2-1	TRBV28	TGTGCCAGCAGTTTGGGGACTAGCTATGGTGAGCAGTTCTTC	CASSLGTSYGEQFF
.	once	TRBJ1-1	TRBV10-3	TGTGCCACATCCACTGGGGGCAAGAACACTGAAGCTTTCTTT	CATSTGGKNTEAFF
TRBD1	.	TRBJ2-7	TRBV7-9	TGTGCCAGCAGCATACAGGGGGTTTACGAGCAGTACTTC	CASSIQGVYEQYF
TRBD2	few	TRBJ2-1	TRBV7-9	TGTGCCAGCAGTCCCAACCGACTAGCGGGAAGTTACAATGAGCAGTTCTTC	CASSPNRLAGSYNEQFF
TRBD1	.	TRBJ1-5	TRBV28	TGTGCCAGCAGGCCTACAGGGGGGGGAGGGCAGCCCCAGCATTTT	CASRPTGGGGQPQHF
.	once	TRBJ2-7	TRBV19	TGTGCCAGTAGTACCAAAGAGGACAAGATAAACGAGCAGTACTTC	CASSTKEDKINEQYF
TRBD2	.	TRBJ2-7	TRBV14	TGTGCCAGCAGCCAATCCCCGACTAGCGGGAGGGCGGAGGAGCAGTACTTC	CASSQSPTSGRAEEQYF
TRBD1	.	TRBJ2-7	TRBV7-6	TGTGCCAGCAGCCACGGACAGGGGGCCACCTACGAGCAGTACTTC	CASSHGQGATYEQYF
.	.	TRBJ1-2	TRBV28	TGTGCCAGCAGTTCCCCTCCCGTACGGGGCTACACCTTC	CASSSPPVRGYTF
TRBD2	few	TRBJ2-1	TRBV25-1	TGTGCCAGCAGTGAGAGCGGGAGGGCGTATGAGCAGTTCTTC	CASSESGRAYEQFF
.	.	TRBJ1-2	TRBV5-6	TGTGCCAGCAGTGCGGGGCGGCGAAACTATGGCTACACCTTC	CASSAGRRNYGYTF
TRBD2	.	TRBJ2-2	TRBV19	TGTGCCAGTGCCGGGACTAGCGGCGGGGAGCTGTTTTTT	CASAGTSGGELFF
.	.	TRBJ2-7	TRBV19	TGTGCCAGTAGTATTCAGGTCGGGAGCTCCTACGAGCAGTACTTC	CASSIQVGSSYEQYF
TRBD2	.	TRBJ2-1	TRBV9	TGTGCCAGCAGCGTAGCGGGACTAGCGGAGAGGAGCTCCTACAATGAGCAGTTCTTC	CASSVAGLAERSSYNEQFF
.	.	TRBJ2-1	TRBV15	TGTGCCACCAGCAGGGATTTATGGAGCTCCTACAATGAGCAGTTCTTC	CATSRDLWSSYNEQFF
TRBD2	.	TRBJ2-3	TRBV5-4	TGTGCCAGCAGCTTGGAGGCTAGCGGGAGTATAGATACGCAGTATTTT	CASSLEASGSIDTQYF
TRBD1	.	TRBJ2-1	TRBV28	TGTGCCAGCAGTCCTCCGGGACAGGGTGATGAGCAGTTCTTC	CASSPPGQGDEQFF
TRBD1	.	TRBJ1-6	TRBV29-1	TGCAGCGCTGCGTTGACAGGGGATTCACCCCTCCACTTT	CSAALTGDSPLHF
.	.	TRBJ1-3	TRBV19	TGTGCCAGTAGTATCCCGGTACGCTCCTCTGGAAACACCATATATTTT	CASSIPVRSSGNTIYF
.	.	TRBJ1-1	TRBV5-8	TGTGCCAGCAGCTTGGCACAGTTCCTTGGGCCCCATGAAGCTTTCTTT	CASSLAQFLGPHEAFF
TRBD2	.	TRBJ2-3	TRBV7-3	TGTGCCAGCAGCCAACAACTAGCGGGCACAGATACGCAGTATTTT	CASSQQLAGTDTQYF
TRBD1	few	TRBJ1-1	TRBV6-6	TGTGCCAGCATCTATAGACAGGGGTGGGCTTTCTTT	CASIYRQGWAFF
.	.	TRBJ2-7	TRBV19	TGTGCCAGTAGTATTTTTGGGGCTGACTCCTACGAGCAGTACTTC	CASSIFGADSYEQYF
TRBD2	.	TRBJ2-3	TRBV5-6	TGTGCCAGCAGCTGGACCGGACTAGCGGGGGGGTCGGGGACAGATACGCAGTATTTT	CASSWTGLAGGSGTDTQYF
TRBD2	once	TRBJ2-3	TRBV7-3	TGTGCCAGCAGCTTAGTAGCGGGATTAAAAGATACGCAGTATTTT	CASSLVAGLKDTQYF
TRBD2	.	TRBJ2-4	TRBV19	TGTGCCAGTAGTAACTTAGCGGGAGAAAACATTCAGTACTTC	CASSNLAGENIQYF
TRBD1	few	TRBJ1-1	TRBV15	TGTGCCACCAGCAGAGATTATAGTGGGACAGCGTGGAAGGCTTTCTTT	CATSRDYSGTAWKAFF
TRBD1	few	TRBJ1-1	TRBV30	TGTGCCTGGCAAATATTCGGGACAGAAAGTTCTGAAGCTTTCTTT	CAWQIFGTESSEAFF
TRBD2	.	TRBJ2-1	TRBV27	TGTGCCAGCAGGGGGGGGGAGGAGGGGTACGAGCAGTTCTTC	CASRGGEEGYEQFF
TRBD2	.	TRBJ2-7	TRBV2	TGTGCCAGCAGTGGGCTAGCGGGGTTCTACGAGCAGTACTTC	CASSGLAGFYEQYF
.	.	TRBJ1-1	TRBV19	TGTGCCAGTAGCGCAGGGGCCCCTGAAGCTTTCTTT	CASSAGAPEAFF
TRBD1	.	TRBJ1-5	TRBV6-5	TGTGCCAGCAGAAAGGACAGGTCGGACAATCAGCCCCAGCATTTT	CASRKDRSDNQPQHF
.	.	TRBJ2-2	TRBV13	TGTGCCAGCAGCATCTACCCCGGGGAGCTGTTTTTT	CASSIYPGELFF
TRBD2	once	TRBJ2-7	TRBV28	TGTGCCAGCAGTTTTATAGCGGGAGGGCCTTACGAGCAGTACTTC	CASSFIAGGPYEQYF
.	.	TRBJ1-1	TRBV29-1	TGCAGCGTCCTCAGCCGGGGGGGGGTGCCGCCTCGGTTAGCTTTCTTT	CSVLSRGGVPPRLAFF
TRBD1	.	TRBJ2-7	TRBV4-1	TGCGCCAGCAGCTACAGGGGGTATCCCTACGAGCAGTACTTC	CASSYRGYPYEQYF
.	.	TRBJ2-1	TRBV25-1	TGTGCCAGCAGTGAACAACTAGCCGGCAATGAGCAGTTCTTC	CASSEQLAGNEQFF
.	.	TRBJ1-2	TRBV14	TGTGCCAGCAGCCAAGAGCAGGGGATGGGCTATGGCTACACCTTC	CASSQEQGMGYGYTF
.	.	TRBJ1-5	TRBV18	TGTGCCAGCTCACCACAGGGGCGAGGCAATCAGCCCCAGCATTTT	CASSPQGRGNQPQHF
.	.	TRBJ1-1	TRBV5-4	TGTGCCAGCAGCTCGAGTACAGGGTTATCTGAAGCTTTCTTT	CASSSSTGLSEAFF
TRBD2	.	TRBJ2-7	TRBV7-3	TGTGCCAGCAGCCGGACTAGCGGGAGGGGTAACGAGCAGTACTTC	CASSRTSGRGNEQYF
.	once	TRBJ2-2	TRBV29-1	TGCAGCGTAGTGGTCGCGACCGGGGAGCTGTTTTTT	CSVVVATGELFF
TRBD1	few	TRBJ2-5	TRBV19	TGTGCCAGTAGTATCCCCGGACAGGCCGGAGAGACCCAGTACTTC	CASSIPGQAGETQYF
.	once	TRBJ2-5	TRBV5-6	TGTGCCAGCAGCCTGGGTGGCAGGCCCCAAGAGACCCAGTACTTC	CASSLGGRPQETQYF
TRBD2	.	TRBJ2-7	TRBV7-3	TGTGCCAGCAGCCCAGCCGGGACTAGCGAGTACGAGCAGTACTTC	CASSPAGTSEYEQYF
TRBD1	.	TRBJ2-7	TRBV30	TGTGCCTGGAGTAAGGACAGGGGGCTCGAGCAGTACTTC	CAWSKDRGLEQYF